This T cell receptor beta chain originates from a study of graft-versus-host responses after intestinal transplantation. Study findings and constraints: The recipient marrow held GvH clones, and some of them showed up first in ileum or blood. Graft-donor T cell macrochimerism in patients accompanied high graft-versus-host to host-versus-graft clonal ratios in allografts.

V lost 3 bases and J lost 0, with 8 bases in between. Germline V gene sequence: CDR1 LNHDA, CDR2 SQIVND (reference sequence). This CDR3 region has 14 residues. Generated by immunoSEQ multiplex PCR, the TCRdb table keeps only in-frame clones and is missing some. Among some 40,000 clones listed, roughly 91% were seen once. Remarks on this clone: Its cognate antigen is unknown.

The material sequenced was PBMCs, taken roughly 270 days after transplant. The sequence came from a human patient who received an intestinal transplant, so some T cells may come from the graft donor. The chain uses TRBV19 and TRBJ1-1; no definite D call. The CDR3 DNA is TGTGCCAGTAGTATGACTACAGTGAACACTGAAGCTTTCTTT. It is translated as CASSMTTVNTEAFF.